This TCR beta chain was identified in a study of response to subunit inactivated influenza vaccine. Findings of the study overall: It was the authors' suggestion that each seasonal influenza vaccination recruits few new T cells.

TCRdb processed the RT-PCR reads anew with MiXCR; each CDR3 protein has one entry. The sample includes about 520,000 distinct CDR3 sequences, approximately 6.9% seen only once; the top ten take under 15%. This clonotype has a count of ten or more. Its specificity is unknown. Germline values: CDR1 DFQATT, CDR2 SNEGSKA (reference sequence). There are 17 residues in the CDR3. Trimming cost V 2 bases and J 0 bases, with 14 bases left between them. The clonotype originates from a man aged 50 to 69 who received an inactivated influenza vaccine. The material was PBMCs from blood, obtained less than 25 months after vaccination. The rearrangement uses TRBV20-1 and TRBJ1-6, with D possibly being TRBD1 (6 bases). Here the CDR3 DNA reads TGCAGTGCTAGATCCACACAGGGAAGCTCCTATAATTCACCCCTCCACTTT. Amino acids: CSARSTQGSSYNSPLHF.